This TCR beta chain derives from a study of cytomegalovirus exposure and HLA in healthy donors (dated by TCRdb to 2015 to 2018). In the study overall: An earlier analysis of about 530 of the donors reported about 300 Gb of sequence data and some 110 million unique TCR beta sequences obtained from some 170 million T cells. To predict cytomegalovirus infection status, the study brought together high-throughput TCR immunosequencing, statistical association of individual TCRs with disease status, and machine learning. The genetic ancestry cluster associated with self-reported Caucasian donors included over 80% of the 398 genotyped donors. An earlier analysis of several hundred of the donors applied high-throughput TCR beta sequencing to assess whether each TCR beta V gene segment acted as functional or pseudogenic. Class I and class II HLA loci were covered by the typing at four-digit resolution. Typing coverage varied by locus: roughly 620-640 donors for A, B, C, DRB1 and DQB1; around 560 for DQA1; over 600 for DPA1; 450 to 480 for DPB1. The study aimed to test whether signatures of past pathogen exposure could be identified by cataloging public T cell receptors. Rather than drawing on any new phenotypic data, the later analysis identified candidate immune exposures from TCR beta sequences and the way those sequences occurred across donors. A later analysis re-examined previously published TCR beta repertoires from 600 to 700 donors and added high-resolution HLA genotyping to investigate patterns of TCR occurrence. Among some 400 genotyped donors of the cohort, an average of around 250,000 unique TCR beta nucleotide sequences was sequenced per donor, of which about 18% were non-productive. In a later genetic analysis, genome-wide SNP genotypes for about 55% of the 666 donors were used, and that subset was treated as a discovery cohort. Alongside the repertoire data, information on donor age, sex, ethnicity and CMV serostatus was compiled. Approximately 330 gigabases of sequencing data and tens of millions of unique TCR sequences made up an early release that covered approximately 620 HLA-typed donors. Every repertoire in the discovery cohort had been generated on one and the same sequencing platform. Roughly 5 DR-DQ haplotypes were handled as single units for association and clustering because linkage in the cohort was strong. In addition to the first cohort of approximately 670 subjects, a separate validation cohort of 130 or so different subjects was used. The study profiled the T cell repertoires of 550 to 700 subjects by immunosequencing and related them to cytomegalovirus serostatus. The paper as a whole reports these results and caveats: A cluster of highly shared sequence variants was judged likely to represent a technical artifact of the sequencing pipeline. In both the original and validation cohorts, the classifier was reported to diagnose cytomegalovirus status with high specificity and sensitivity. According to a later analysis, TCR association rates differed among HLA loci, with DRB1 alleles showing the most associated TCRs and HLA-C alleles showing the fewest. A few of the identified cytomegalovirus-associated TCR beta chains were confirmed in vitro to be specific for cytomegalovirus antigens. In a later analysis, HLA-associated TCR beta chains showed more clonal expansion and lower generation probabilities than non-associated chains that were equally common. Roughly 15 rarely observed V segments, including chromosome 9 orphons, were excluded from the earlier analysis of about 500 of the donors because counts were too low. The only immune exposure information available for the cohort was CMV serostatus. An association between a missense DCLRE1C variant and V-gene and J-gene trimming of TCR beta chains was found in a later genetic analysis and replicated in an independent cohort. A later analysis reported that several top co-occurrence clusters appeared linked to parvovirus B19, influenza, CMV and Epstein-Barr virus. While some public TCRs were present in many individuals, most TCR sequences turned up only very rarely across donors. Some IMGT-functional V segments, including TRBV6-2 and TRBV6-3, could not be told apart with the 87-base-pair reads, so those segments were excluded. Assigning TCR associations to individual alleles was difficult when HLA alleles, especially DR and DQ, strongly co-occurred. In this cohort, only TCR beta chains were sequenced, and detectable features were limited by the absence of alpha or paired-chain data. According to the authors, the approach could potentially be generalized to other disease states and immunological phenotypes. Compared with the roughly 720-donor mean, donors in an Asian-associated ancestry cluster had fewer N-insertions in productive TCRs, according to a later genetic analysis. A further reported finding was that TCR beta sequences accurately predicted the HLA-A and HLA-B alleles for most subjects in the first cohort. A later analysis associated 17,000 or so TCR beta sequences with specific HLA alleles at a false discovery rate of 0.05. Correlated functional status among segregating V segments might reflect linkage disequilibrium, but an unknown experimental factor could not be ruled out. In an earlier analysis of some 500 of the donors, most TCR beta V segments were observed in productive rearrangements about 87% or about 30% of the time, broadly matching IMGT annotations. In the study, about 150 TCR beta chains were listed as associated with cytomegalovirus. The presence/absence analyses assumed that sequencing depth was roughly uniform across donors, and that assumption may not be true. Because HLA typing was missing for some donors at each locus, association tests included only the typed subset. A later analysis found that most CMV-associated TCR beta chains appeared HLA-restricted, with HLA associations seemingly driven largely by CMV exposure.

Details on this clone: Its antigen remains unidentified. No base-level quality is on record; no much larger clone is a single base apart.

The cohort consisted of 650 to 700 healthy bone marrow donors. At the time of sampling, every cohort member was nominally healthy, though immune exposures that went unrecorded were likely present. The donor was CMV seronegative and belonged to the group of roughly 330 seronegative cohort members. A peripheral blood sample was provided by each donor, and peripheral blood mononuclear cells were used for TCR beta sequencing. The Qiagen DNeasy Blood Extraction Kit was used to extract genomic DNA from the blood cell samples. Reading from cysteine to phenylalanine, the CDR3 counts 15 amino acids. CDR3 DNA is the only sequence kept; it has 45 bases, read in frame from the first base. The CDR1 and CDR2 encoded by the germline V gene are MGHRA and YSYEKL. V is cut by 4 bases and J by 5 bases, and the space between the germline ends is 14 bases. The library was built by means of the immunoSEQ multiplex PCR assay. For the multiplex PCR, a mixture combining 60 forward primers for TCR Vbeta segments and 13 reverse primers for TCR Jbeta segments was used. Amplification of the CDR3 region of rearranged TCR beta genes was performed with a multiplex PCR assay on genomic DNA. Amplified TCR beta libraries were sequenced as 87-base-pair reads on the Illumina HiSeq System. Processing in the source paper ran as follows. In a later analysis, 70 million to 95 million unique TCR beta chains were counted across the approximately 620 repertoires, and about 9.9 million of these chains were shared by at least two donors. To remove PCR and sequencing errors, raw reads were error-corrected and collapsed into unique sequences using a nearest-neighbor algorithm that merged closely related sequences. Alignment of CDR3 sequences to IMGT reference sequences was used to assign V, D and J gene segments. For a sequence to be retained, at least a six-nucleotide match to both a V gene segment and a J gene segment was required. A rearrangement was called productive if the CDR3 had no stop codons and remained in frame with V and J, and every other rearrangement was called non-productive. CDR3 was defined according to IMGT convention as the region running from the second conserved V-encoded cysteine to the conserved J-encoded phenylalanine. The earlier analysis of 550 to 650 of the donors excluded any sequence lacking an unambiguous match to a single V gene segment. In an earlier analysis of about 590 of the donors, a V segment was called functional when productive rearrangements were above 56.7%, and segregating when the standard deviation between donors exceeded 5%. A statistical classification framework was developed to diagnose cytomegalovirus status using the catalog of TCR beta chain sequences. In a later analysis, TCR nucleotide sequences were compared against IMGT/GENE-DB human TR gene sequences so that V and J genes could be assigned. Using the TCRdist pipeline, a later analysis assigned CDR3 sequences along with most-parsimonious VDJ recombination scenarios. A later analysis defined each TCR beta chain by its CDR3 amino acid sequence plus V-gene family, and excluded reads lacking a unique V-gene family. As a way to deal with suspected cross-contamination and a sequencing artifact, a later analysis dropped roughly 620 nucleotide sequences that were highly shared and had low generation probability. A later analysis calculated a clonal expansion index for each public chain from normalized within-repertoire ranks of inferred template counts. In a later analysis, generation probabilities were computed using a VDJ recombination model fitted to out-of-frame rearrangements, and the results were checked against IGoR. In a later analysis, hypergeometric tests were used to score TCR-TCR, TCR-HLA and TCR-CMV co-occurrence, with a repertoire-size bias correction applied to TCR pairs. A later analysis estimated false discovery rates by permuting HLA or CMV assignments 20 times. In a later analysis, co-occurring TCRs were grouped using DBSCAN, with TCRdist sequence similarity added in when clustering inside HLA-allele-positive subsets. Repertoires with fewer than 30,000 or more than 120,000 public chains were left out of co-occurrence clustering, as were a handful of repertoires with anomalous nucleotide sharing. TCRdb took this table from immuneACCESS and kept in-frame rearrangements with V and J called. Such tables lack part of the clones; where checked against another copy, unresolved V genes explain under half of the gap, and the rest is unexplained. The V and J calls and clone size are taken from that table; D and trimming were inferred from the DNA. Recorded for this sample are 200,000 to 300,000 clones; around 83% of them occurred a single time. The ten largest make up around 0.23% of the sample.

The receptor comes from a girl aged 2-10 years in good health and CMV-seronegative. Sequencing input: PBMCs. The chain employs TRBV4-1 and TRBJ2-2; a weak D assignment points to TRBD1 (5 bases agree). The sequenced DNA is TGCGCCAGCAGCCCGACAGAATCTATTACCGGGGAGCTGTTTTTT. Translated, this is CASSPTESITGELFF.